This T cell receptor (beta chain) was documented in a study of sequential checkpoint blockade in melanoma. Measured with immunoSEQ multiplex PCR; TCRdb has only the in-frame clones, and not every one. The sample contains roughly 16,000 clones, roughly 71% of which appear only once. Noted treatment: randomized to nivolumab then ipilimumab (arm A) or the reverse (arm B). From thawed PBMCs, live CD3+CD8+ cells negative for CD19 and CD56 were sorted. The CDR3 consists of 15 residues. Germline CDR1 is MNHEY and CDR2 is SVGAGI. Germline trimming cut 2 bases from V and 6 bases from J; bases unmatched to any gene: 7.

Sequencing was performed on CD8+ T cells sorted from blood (inferred from file names), taken from a patient given nivolumab and ipilimumab in sequence. The chain carries TRBV6-5 and TRBJ1-2, with 9 nucleotides matching TRBD1. The sequence was collected from a human donor with melanoma. The CDR3 spells CASSYKEGQGDGYTF. The CDR3 region has the DNA TGTGCCAGCAGTTACAAGGAGGGACAGGGCGATGGCTACACCTTC.